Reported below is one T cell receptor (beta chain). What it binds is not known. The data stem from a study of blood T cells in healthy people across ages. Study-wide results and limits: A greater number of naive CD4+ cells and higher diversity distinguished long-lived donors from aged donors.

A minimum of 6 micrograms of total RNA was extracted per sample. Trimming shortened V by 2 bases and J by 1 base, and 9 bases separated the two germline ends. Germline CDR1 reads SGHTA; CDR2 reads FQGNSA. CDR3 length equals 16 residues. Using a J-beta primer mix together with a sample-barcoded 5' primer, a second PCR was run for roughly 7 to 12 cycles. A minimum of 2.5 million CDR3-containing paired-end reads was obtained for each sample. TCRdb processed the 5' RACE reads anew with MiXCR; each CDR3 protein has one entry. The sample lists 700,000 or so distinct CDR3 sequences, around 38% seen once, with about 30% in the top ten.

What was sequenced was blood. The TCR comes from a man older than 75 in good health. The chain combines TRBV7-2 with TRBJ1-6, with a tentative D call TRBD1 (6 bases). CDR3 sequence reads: CASSLNRESYNSPLHF. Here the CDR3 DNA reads TGTGCCAGCAGCTTAAACAGGGAATCCTATAATTCACCCCTCCACTTT. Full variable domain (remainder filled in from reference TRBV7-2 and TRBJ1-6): GAGVSQSPSNKVTEKGKDVELRCDPISGHTALYWYRQSLGQGLEFLIYFQGNSAPDKSGLPSDRFSAERTGGSVSTLTIQRTQQEDSAVYLCASSLNRESYNSPLHFGNGTRLTVT.